Here is one T cell receptor (beta chain) with its context. This clonotype was counted ten times or more. What this receptor recognizes is not known. Per-nucleotide qualities are absent, and no much larger clonotype sits a single base away. Libraries were built with 5' RACE. The sequencing machine was an Illumina MiSeq. TCRdb took the public reads, trimmed them with fastp at Q25, ran MiXCR for clone calling and kept in-frame beta chains. Rows with one shared CDR3 protein collapse into an entry with the most common genes and DNA. The table for this sample lists some 100,000 distinct CDR3 sequences; 17% of them were counted only once. The top ten constitute around 6.5% of the sample. The CDR3 has 16 amino acids, counting the end cysteine and phenylalanine. CDR3 DNA is the only sequence kept; it has 48 bases, read in frame from the first base. The V end loses 8 bases and the J end loses 7 bases, and a stretch of 24 bases separates them. Sequences SNHLY (CDR1) and FYNNEI (CDR2) are obtained from the germline V gene.

This sample was included in a study of T cells of healthy individuals (dated 2018 in TCRdb). This clonotype originated in a human donor in good health. In this chain, TRBV2 is recombined with TRBJ2-1; the D gene is perhaps TRBD2, on 5 matching bases. The CDR3 protein sequence reads: CASSSREVLAGNEQFF. Here is the DNA: TGTGCCAGCTCCTCTCGTGAGGTGTTGGCGGGTAATGAGCAGTTCTTC.